This TCR beta chain comes out of a study of blood T cell repertoires in COVID-19. TCRdb's copy holds only in-frame clones and misses some; the assay was immunoSEQ multiplex PCR. The sample holds fewer than 45,000 clones, about 74% seen once. The V and J ends lost 4 bases and 3 bases respectively, with 17 bases between them. The CDR3 is 16 amino acids. Germline V lookup: CDR1 PRHDT, CDR2 FYEKMQ (reference sequence). V and J are TRBV13 and TRBJ2-3, with a tentative D call TRBD1 (5 bases). The receptor was isolated from a man between 60 and 70 years old with active COVID-19. The sequencing sample was made of peripheral blood. CDR3: CASSSPPVQGTDTQYF. The CDR3, as DNA: TGTGCCAGCAGCTCCCCCCCCGTTCAGGGAACAGATACGCAGTATTTT.